This record looks at one T cell receptor beta chain sequence and its context. No antigen is known for it. Base quality data are lacking; no much larger clone is found one base away. The library was built by means of the immunoSEQ multiplex PCR assay. Held by TCRdb, this immuneACCESS table contains in-frame sequences only and omits some clones. Under half of the omission traces to an unresolved V gene where checked; the cause of the rest is unknown. This sample holds more than 35,000 clones; 76% were observed only once. The ten top clones hold more than 4.5% of the sample. Looking up the germline V gene yields CDR1 LGHNA and CDR2 YSLEER. At the junction V is shortened by 5 bases and J by 6 bases, with 28 bases in between. The CDR3 contains 18 residues, cysteine and phenylalanine counted. Kept here is only the CDR3 DNA, which spans 54 bases and is read in frame from base 1. The data are from a study of chemoradiotherapy in HPV16-positive cancers (dated by TCRdb to between 2021 and 2024). Turning to the overall study: Functional T-cell assays on cells from a couple of HPV16-positive patients defined candidate HPV-specific T-cell clones and common TCR motifs. The study asked whether T-cell immunity to the HPV oncoproteins E6 and E7 changes during chemoradiotherapy and whether this immunity affects survival. The candidate HPV-specific TCRs and motifs were subsequently tracked in TCR repertoires obtained from roughly 78 patients with HPV-related cancers. What the authors observed across the whole study: Expansion of candidate HPV-specific clones and E7-related TCR motifs was observed in the tumor microenvironment during treatment, whereas no such expansion was observed for non-HPV-specific T cells. In HPV16-positive patients, expansion of HPV-responsive T cells during chemoradiotherapy was associated with improved recurrence-free survival. The functional definition of HPV-specific T cells came from only a couple of HPV16-positive patients, and the survival association was reported for HPV16-positive patients.

Because repertoires were sampled repeatedly during chemoradiotherapy, clonal expansion in the tumor microenvironment could be followed. This receptor was obtained from a human donor with HPV-associated anogenital cancer. The chain was built from TRBV4-3 and TRBJ1-1, with an unclear D gene assignment. Sequencing used blood, obtained from a patient who underwent chemoradiotherapy. The sequenced DNA is TGCGCCAGCAGCGATTGGGTGGAGGTGGGGTCGGATAGCTCTGAAGCTTTCTTT. This is translated as CASSDWVEVGSDSSEAFF.